One sample yielded the 23 T cell receptor beta chains listed below, sequenced in a study of blood T cell repertoires in COVID-19. TCRdb keeps only in-frame clones here, not all; method: immunoSEQ multiplex PCR. The sample lists over 130,000 clones, over 75% seen once, with roughly 2.9% in the top ten. The sequenced sample consisted of PBMCs or T cells enriched from blood (not recorded which). The receptors shown here come from a woman in her 50s who had recovered from COVID-19.

The chain links TRBV19 to TRBJ2-7; D gene uncertain. V was pared by 3 bases and J by 3 bases, with 6 bases between. Germline V lookup: CDR1 LNHDA, CDR2 SQIVND (reference sequence). CDR3 length: 12 amino acids. The CDR3 bases are TGTGCCAGTAGTATCATCGGCTACGAGCAGTACTTC. Residues: CASSIIGYEQYF.

This clone has only a few counts. V and J are TRBV2 and TRBJ1-5; D is possibly TRBD1 (6 bases). Trimming pared 5 bases from V and 4 bases from J, leaving 12 bases between. CDR3 size: 14 residues. CDR1 is SNHLY and CDR2 is FYNNEI in the germline V gene. For the CDR3, the DNA is TGTGCCAGCAGTCCGGACAGCAAAAATCAGCCCCAGCATTTT. Translation gives CASSPDSKNQPQHF.

This clone was observed a handful of times. This chain connects TRBV27 to TRBJ2-7; 9 bases line up with TRBD2. After removal of 3 bases from V and 7 bases from J, the junction contained 4 bases not matched to a gene. The CDR3 length is 13 residues. Per germline, CDR1 MNHEY and CDR2 SMNVEV (reference sequence). CDR3 protein: CASSLTSGWEQYF. DNA of the CDR3: TGTGCCAGCAGTTTGACTAGCGGATGGGAGCAGTACTTC.

This sequence joins TRBV14 and TRBJ2-1; D might be TRBD2 (5 bases). Per germline, CDR1 SGHDN and CDR2 FVKESK. The V and J ends lost 1 base and 6 bases respectively, with 10 bases between them. The length of the CDR3 is 14 residues. This CDR3 reads CASSQGLAFNEQFF. The CDR3 DNA sequence: TGTGCCAGCAGCCAAGGGTTAGCGTTCAATGAGCAGTTCTTC.

This clone was picked up a small number of times. V gene TRBV3-1 (or the pseudogene TRBV3-2) combines with J gene TRBJ2-2; D possibly corresponds to TRBD2 (6 bases). Germline V lookup: CDR1 LGHDT, CDR2 YNNKEL (reference sequence). The CDR3 is 12 amino acids. Between the trimmed V and J ends, which lost 5 bases and 7 bases, there was a span of 8 bases. The CDR3 loop reads CASSWGVGELFF. The CDR3 DNA is TGTGCCAGCAGCTGGGGGGTCGGGGAGCTGTTTTTT.

In nucleotides, the CDR3 is TGTGCCTGGAGTGTGGGGGGACGGCAGTTTTTT. The encoded protein is CAWSVGGRQFF. The chain combines TRBV30 with TRBJ1-4; maybe TRBD1 (5 bases). CDR3 length: 11 amino acids. Germline values: CDR1 GTSNPN, CDR2 SVGIG (reference sequence). With 0 bases removed from V and 16 bases from J, the gap between germline ends came to 12 bases.

This chain links TRBV4-1 with TRBJ1-3; D not certain. This CDR3 is 15 amino acids long. The V end was cut by 0 bases, the J end by 3 bases, with 9 bases between. CDR1 and CDR2 from the germline V gene are MGHRA and YSYEKL. The CDR3 reads CASSQDPSYGNTIYF. The CDR3 DNA reads as TGCGCCAGCAGCCAAGATCCTAGCTATGGAAACACCATATATTTT.

The chain uses TRBV5-1 and TRBJ1-6, with D unresolved. The CDR3 runs to 18 residues. Trimming took 4 bases from V and 0 from J, leaving 17 bases between them. From germline, CDR1 is SGHRS and CDR2 YFSETQ. In DNA form, the CDR3 reads TGCGCCAGCAGCCCATCGGGTGCCACGAGCTCCTATAATTCACCCCTCCACTTT. Translated: CASSPSGATSSYNSPLHF.

The rearrangement links TRBV5-8 to TRBJ2-7, with 7 positions matching TRBD2. Germline CDR1 reads SGHTS; CDR2 reads YDEGEE. Trimming at V came to 5 bases and at J to 5 bases, leaving 10 bases not matched to a gene. CDR3 size: 14 residues. CDR3 nucleotides: TGTGCCAGCAGTATGGGGGGGGGTCTGGACGAGCAGTACTTC. This translates into CASSMGGGLDEQYF.

The sample holds one count of this clone. This chain joins TRBV5-1 and TRBJ2-1; TRBD2 matches at 7 bases. Germline-derived CDR1 and CDR2 are SGHRS and YFSETQ. CDR3 length: 13 amino acids. Trimming at V came to 4 bases and at J to 9 bases, leaving 7 bases not matched to a gene. CDR3 region: CASSLLLASEQFF. CDR3 nucleotide sequence: TGCGCCAGCAGCCTATTACTAGCGAGTGAGCAGTTCTTC.

The V gene is TRBV29-1, the J gene TRBJ2-6; D is possibly TRBD2 (5 bases). Germline CDR1 SQVTM, CDR2 ANQGSEA. There are 15 residues in the CDR3. Trimming pared 4 bases from V and 0 bases from J, leaving 10 bases between. The CDR3 region is CSVVSAGSGANVLTF. As DNA, the CDR3 is TGCAGCGTTGTATCGGCGGGCTCTGGGGCCAACGTCCTGACTTTC.

The chain recombines TRBV10-3 with TRBJ1-6, with a weak D call TRBD1 (5 bases). Germline assignment: CDR1 ENHRY and CDR2 SYGVKD. Between the trimmed V and J ends, which lost 6 bases and 7 bases, there was a span of 13 bases. The CDR3 is 14 residues long. The CDR3 region is CAISQAGFNSPLHF. In nucleotides, the CDR3 is TGTGCCATCAGCCAGGCAGGGTTCAATTCACCCCTCCACTTT.

This rearrangement joins TRBV28 to TRBJ1-1; 9 nucleotides align to TRBD1. Germline values: CDR1 MDHEN, CDR2 SYDVKM. Trimming at V came to 5 bases and at J to 4 bases, leaving 2 bases not matched to a gene. CDR3 length equals 13 residues. The CDR3: CASSTGGGTEAFF. The CDR3 bases are TGTGCCAGCAGTACAGGGGGCGGCACTGAAGCTTTCTTT.

This clone was found a few times. This chain joins TRBV10-2 and TRBJ1-2; the D gene is possibly TRBD1 (5 bases). V gave up 11 bases and J gave up 8 bases, with 18 bases separating them. The CDR3 spans 12 residues. Germline V gene sequence: CDR1 WSHSY, CDR2 SAAADI. Here the CDR3 reads CAASEGQGGYTF. The CDR3 coding sequence is TGCGCCGCCTCCGAAGGGCAGGGAGGCTACACCTTC.

The rearrangement joins TRBV7-6 to TRBJ2-7; 12 nucleotides align to TRBD2. Germline CDR1 SGHVS, CDR2 FNYEAQ. With V trimmed by 2 bases and J by 2 bases, 1 base remained unmatched. The CDR3 is 15 amino acids. In DNA, the CDR3 is TGTGCCAGCAGCTTACTAGCGGGGGGGCCCTACGAGCAGTACTTC. Amino acids: CASSLLAGGPYEQYF. The full variable domain, with the rest looked up from reference TRBV7-6 and TRBJ2-7, is GAGVSQSPRYKVTKRGQDVALRCDPISGHVSLYWYRQALGQGPEFLTYFNYEAQQDKSGLPNDRFSAERPEGSISTLTIQRTEQRDSAMYRCASSLLAGGPYEQYFGPGTRLTVT.

The gene calls are TRBV6-5 and TRBJ2-2, with 12 bases that match TRBD2. There are 14 residues in the CDR3. V shed 6 bases, J shed 7 bases, and the junction held 3 bases outside the gene matches. CDR1 MNHEY and CDR2 SVGAGI come from the germline V gene. The CDR3 DNA is TGTGCCAGCAGCGGACTAGCGGGGAACGGGGAGCTGTTTTTT. This codes for CASSGLAGNGELFF.

This clone was seen more than once but under ten times. The CDR3: CASSVGNRVNQPQHF. The CDR3 DNA is TGTGCCAGCAGCGTTGGTAACAGGGTCAATCAGCCCCAGCATTTT. V and J are TRBV9 and TRBJ1-5; a possible D gene is TRBD1 (6 bases). This CDR3 has 15 amino acids. Germline V gene data show CDR1 as SGDLS and CDR2 as YYNGEE. Trimming pared 2 bases from V and 3 bases from J, leaving 12 bases between.

This clone was recorded a few times. J is TRBJ1-1 and V is TRBV7-9, with D uncertain. The CDR3 spans 14 residues. Per germline, CDR1 SEHNR and CDR2 FQNEAQ (reference sequence). Trimming removed 0 bases at V and 3 bases at J, with 8 bases between. CDR3 sequence reads: CASSLAGRDTEAFF. In DNA form, the CDR3 reads TGTGCCAGCAGCTTAGCGGGGAGGGACACTGAAGCTTTCTTT.

This clone was seen more than once but under ten times. This chain joins TRBV19 and TRBJ2-7; D is perhaps TRBD2 (6 bases). The germline V gene encodes CDR1 LNHDA and CDR2 SQIVND (reference sequence). V was clipped by 7 bases and J by 5 bases, with 9 bases between them. This CDR3 has 11 residues. CDR3 region: CASTGGNEQYF. Written as DNA, the CDR3 is TGTGCCAGTACCGGGGGTAACGAGCAGTACTTC.

This clone has more than one count but fewer than ten. The chain recombines TRBV6-4 with TRBJ1-1; 8 nucleotides match TRBD1. Unmatched junction bases numbered 5, after V lost 6 bases and J lost 5 bases. The CDR3 has 13 residues. Germline V gene lookup returns CDR1 MRHNA and CDR2 SNTAGT. This CDR3 is CASSMDRATEAFF. The CDR3 nucleotides are TGTGCCAGCAGCATGGACAGGGCGACTGAAGCTTTCTTT.

This clone has only one observation. J is TRBJ1-5 and V is TRBV6-1, with TRBD1 identical over 7 bases. The J segment lost 4 bases and the V segment lost 0 bases, leaving 3 bases of the junction unmatched. This CDR3 has 15 amino acids. Germline CDR1 is MNHNS and CDR2 is SASEGT. As DNA, the CDR3 is TGTGCCAGCAGTGAAGCAGGGGGCGTAAATCAGCCCCAGCATTTT. Amino acid sequence: CASSEAGGVNQPQHF.

CDR3 amino acids: CASSTRGGGYTGELFF. CDR3 DNA sequence: TGTGCCAGCAGCACCCGGGGCGGAGGGTACACCGGGGAGCTGTTTTTT. The chain uses TRBV7-3 and TRBJ2-2; possibly TRBD2 for D (6 bases). The CDR3 has 16 residues. Germline assignment: CDR1 SGHTA and CDR2 FQGTGA. V lost 5 bases, J lost 3 bases, and 16 bases lay in between.

This clone has more than one count but fewer than ten. This chain uses TRBV6-5 with TRBJ1-2, with TRBD1 as a possible D gene (6 bases). The CDR3 length is 13 residues. V shed 4 bases and J shed 5 bases, with 11 bases lying between them. CDR1 MNHEY and CDR2 SVGAGI come from the germline V gene. The DNA of the CDR3 is TGTGCCAGCAGTTCCAGTACAGGGTATGGCTACACCTTC. Protein sequence: CASSSSTGYGYTF.